A few counts support the clone carrying this TCR beta chain. This sample was taken from a study of identical twins. TCRdb independently ran MiXCR on the 5' RACE reads; one entry per CDR3 protein. The sample carries 1.5 million or so distinct CDR3 sequences, roughly a third recorded once. The clonotype comes from a newborn girl in good health. The sequenced material came from cord blood.

In nucleotides, the CDR3 is TGCAGTGCTACGGGCCAGGGGGCCTTCGGCTATGGCTACACCTTC. It encodes CSATGQGAFGYGYTF. The chain uses TRBV20-1 and TRBJ1-2; 8 bases agree with TRBD1. Unmatched junction bases numbered 11, after V lost 4 bases and J lost 4 bases. The CDR3 runs 15 residues. Germline CDR1 reads DFQATT; CDR2 reads SNEGSKA (reference sequence).